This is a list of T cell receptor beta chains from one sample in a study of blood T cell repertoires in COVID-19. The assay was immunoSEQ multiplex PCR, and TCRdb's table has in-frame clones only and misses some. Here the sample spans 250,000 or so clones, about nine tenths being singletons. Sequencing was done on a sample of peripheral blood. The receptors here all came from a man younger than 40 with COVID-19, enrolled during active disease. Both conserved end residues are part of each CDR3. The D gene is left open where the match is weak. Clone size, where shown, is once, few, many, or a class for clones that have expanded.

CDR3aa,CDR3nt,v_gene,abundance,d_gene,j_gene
CASSLAGTGGTEAFF,TGCGCCAGCAGCTTGGCAGGGACAGGGGGCACTGAAGCTTTCTTT,TRBV5-1,-,TRBD1,TRBJ1-1
CATDLLGRAYNEQFF,TGTGCCACAGACCTACTAGGGAGAGCCTACAATGAGCAGTTCTTC,TRBV7-9,-,-,TRBJ2-1
CATSSRQGWVNEQFF,TGTGCCACCAGCAGCAGACAGGGGTGGGTCAATGAGCAGTTCTTC,TRBV15,-,TRBD1,TRBJ2-1
CASSSSQSGVGQPQHF,TGTGCCAGCAGCTCAAGTCAGTCAGGTGTAGGCCAGCCCCAGCATTTT,TRBV7-8,-,-,TRBJ1-5
CASSDTGSQYF,TGTGCCAGCTCAGATACAGGGTCCCAGTACTTC,TRBV18,-,-,TRBJ2-5
CATSGVAGDVTGELFF,TGTGCCACCAGTGGAGTGGCAGGGGATGTGACCGGGGAGCTGTTTTTT,TRBV24-1,-,-,TRBJ2-2
CASRLTRWTEAFF,TGTGCCAGCAGGTTGACACGCTGGACTGAAGCTTTCTTT,TRBV28,-,-,TRBJ1-1
CASSVATERSPLHF,TGTGCCAGCAGCGTAGCTACCGAGCGTTCACCCCTCCACTTT,TRBV9,-,-,TRBJ1-6
CAISYSGGNQPQHF,TGTGCCATCAGCTATTCGGGAGGCAATCAGCCCCAGCATTTT,TRBV10-3,-,-,TRBJ1-5
CASSYWTSPYSEQFF,TGTGCCAGCAGCTACTGGACTAGCCCATACAGTGAGCAGTTCTTC,TRBV27,-,TRBD2,TRBJ2-1
CASSKGPTVDYGYTF,TGTGCCAGCAGCAAAGGCCCGACAGTAGACTATGGCTACACCTTC,TRBV21-1,-,-,TRBJ1-2
CASRFGDRMGNEQFF,TGTGCCAGCAGGTTTGGGGACAGGATGGGCAATGAGCAGTTCTTC,TRBV7-2,few,TRBD1,TRBJ2-1
CASSEPGYEQYF,TGTGCCAGCAGCGAACCGGGGTACGAGCAGTACTTC,TRBV7-8,-,-,TRBJ2-7
CASSLTSGYYTDTQYF,TGTGCCAGCAGCTTAACTAGCGGGTACTACACAGATACGCAGTATTTT,TRBV7-9,-,TRBD2,TRBJ2-3
CASSLDRQGIYEQYF,TGTGCCAGCAGCTTAGATAGGCAGGGGATCTACGAGCAGTACTTC,TRBV11-2,-,-,TRBJ2-7
CATTTGEVNYGYTF,TGTGCCACCACGACAGGGGAGGTTAACTATGGCTACACCTTC,TRBV10-3,-,TRBD1,TRBJ1-2
CASSQQDKGYGYTF,TGTGCCAGCAGCCAGCAGGACAAGGGCTACGGCTACACCTTC,TRBV3-1/TRBV3-2,-,-,TRBJ1-2
CASLQGERDTQYF,TGTGCCAGCTTACAGGGTGAGAGAGATACGCAGTATTTT,TRBV18,-,-,TRBJ2-3
CASRRGWDSNQPQHF,TGTGCCAGCAGGAGGGGGTGGGACAGCAATCAGCCCCAGCATTTT,TRBV6-6,-,-,TRBJ1-5
CASSIRDRLSYGYTF,TGTGCCAGTAGTATCAGGGATCGCCTATCCTATGGCTACACCTTC,TRBV19,-,-,TRBJ1-2
CATSREQGQGLRGPQHF,TGTGCCACCAGCAGAGAACAAGGACAGGGGCTGAGAGGGCCCCAGCATTTT,TRBV15,once,TRBD1,TRBJ1-5
CASSTVTGNEQFF,TGTGCCAGTAGTACTGTGACAGGGAATGAGCAGTTCTTC,TRBV19,-,TRBD1,TRBJ2-1
CASSRGGSNTGELFF,TGTGCCAGTAGTCGCGGGGGATCGAACACCGGGGAGCTGTTTTTT,TRBV19,-,TRBD2,TRBJ2-2
CASSLARTSGSQYEQFF,TGTGCCAGCAGCTTGGCCAGGACTAGCGGGAGTCAGTATGAGCAGTTCTTC,TRBV7-2,-,TRBD2,TRBJ2-1
CASSVGTGRAFF,TGTGCCAGCAGCGTAGGGACAGGGAGGGCTTTCTTT,TRBV5-4,-,TRBD1,TRBJ1-1
CASSKAGGPRNTGELFF,TGTGCCAGTAGTAAGGCAGGGGGCCCACGAAACACCGGGGAGCTGTTTTTT,TRBV19,-,TRBD1,TRBJ2-2